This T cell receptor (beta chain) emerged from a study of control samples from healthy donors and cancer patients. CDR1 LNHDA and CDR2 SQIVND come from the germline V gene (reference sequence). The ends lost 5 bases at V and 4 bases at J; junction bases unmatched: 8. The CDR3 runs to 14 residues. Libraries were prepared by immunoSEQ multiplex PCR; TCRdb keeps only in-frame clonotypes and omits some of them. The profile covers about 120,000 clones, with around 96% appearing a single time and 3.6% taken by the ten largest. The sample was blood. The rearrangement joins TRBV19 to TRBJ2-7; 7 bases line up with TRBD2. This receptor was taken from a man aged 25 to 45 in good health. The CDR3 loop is CASSLTSPGYEQYF. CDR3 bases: TGTGCCAGTAGTTTGACTAGCCCTGGGTACGAGCAGTACTTC.